This entry lists 11 T cell receptor beta chains sequenced from one sample in a study of OX40 agonist ivuxolimab in advanced cancers. This table comes from immunoSEQ multiplex PCR, and its TCRdb copy is limited to in-frame clones, with some not included. The repertoire consists of 70,000 to 90,000 clones, with 90% occurring once and the leading ten covering 0.3% to 0.4%. This specimen consisted of CD4+ or CD8+ T cells sorted from blood, obtained in a trial of the OX40 agonist ivuxolimab. These receptors were obtained from an adult with an advanced solid tumor such as melanoma, head and neck, liver or kidney cancer.

V and J are TRBV5-6 and TRBJ1-4; TRBD1 is a possible D gene (5 bases). Germline CDR1 and CDR2: SGHDT and YYEEEE. The CDR3 is made up of 15 amino acids. V was clipped by 2 bases and J by 7 bases, with 15 bases between them. The CDR3 DNA is TGTGCCAGCAGCTTTGGGGTCGGGGGGAGTGAAAAACTGTTTTTT. It is translated as CASSFGVGGSEKLFF.

This CDR3 reads CASSLTGPIYEQYF. CDR3 DNA sequence: TGTGCCAGCAGCTTGACGGGGCCGATCTACGAGCAGTACTTC. V and J are TRBV7-2 and TRBJ2-7; either TRBD1 or TRBD2 may fit D (5 bases each). CDR1 SGHTA and CDR2 FQGNSA come from the germline V gene. V lost 3 bases and J 3 bases, leaving 12 bases between the germline ends. The CDR3 extends over 14 amino acids.

The chain couples TRBV28 to TRBJ1-5, with D hard to call. This CDR3 comprises 13 residues. Germline CDR1 MDHEN, CDR2 SYDVKM. Trimming left V 2 bases short and J 6 bases short, with 8 bases between. CDR3 residues: CASSLPQSQPQHF. As DNA, the CDR3 is TGTGCCAGCAGTTTACCCCAAAGTCAGCCCCAGCATTTT. The full variable domain, with the rest looked up from reference TRBV28 and TRBJ1-5, is DVKVTQSSRYLVKRTGEKVFLECVQDMDHENMFWYRQDPGLGLRLIYFSYDVKMKEKGDIPEGYSVSREKKERFSLILESASTNQTSMYLCASSLPQSQPQHFGDGTRLSIL.

The chain is built from TRBV7-2 and TRBJ2-3; D may be TRBD2 (7 bases). The CDR3 sequence is 17 residues long. Germline lookup yields CDR1 SGHTA and CDR2 FQGNSA. V was pared by 0 bases and J by 3 bases, with 16 bases between. This CDR3 reads CASSLASGGPRTDTQYF. In DNA form, the CDR3 reads TGTGCCAGCAGCTTAGCATCCGGGGGGCCAAGGACAGATACGCAGTATTTT.

The chain joins TRBV7-6 to TRBJ1-1; 8 bases are shared with TRBD1. Germline values: CDR1 SGHVS, CDR2 FNYEAQ. The CDR3 covers 15 residues. V lost 2 bases to trimming and J lost 2 bases; unmatched junction nucleotides: 4. This CDR3 is CASSLLGTGNTEAFF. In nucleotides, the CDR3 is TGTGCCAGCAGCTTACTAGGGACAGGTAACACTGAAGCTTTCTTT.

The V gene is TRBV5-5, the J gene TRBJ1-6, with TRBD1 matching over 7 bases. The V segment lost 4 bases and the J segment 10 bases; nucleotides outside the gene matches: 8. The CDR3 covers 14 residues. CDR1 is SGHKS, CDR2 YYEKEE, per germline (reference sequence). In DNA form, the CDR3 reads TGTGCCAGCAGCCTAGGACAGGATGAGTCACCCCTCCACTTT. It encodes CASSLGQDESPLHF.

J is TRBJ1-1 and V is TRBV19; D perhaps matches TRBD1 (6 bases). This CDR3 spans 16 amino acids. Germline V gene lookup returns CDR1 LNHDA and CDR2 SQIVND (reference sequence). V was shortened by 4 bases and J by 1 base, with 16 bases between the two germline ends. CDR3 DNA: TGTGCCAGTAGTACCAACCCCGACAGGAAGAACACTGAAGCTTTCTTT. Protein product: CASSTNPDRKNTEAFF.

The rearrangement joins TRBV27 to TRBJ2-1; 7 bases align to TRBD2. V lost 1 base to trimming and J lost 5 bases; unmatched junction nucleotides: 5. Germline V CDR1 and CDR2: MNHEY, SMNVEV (reference sequence). This CDR3 is built from 15 residues. DNA for the CDR3: TGTGCCAGCAGTTTATGGGCTAGCGGAGACAATGAGCAGTTCTTC. Residues: CASSLWASGDNEQFF.

The chain uses TRBV2 and TRBJ2-7; D is undetermined. This CDR3 is 14 amino acids long. Per germline, CDR1 SNHLY and CDR2 FYNNEI. V lost 8 bases to trimming and J lost 3 bases, with 17 bases between them. CDR3 bases: TGTGCCAGCCAGAGCCAGGTTCCATTCTACGAGCAGTACTTC. Translation gives CASQSQVPFYEQYF.

The chain couples TRBV4-3 to TRBJ2-2; 8 nucleotides line up with TRBD2. Germline lookup yields CDR1 LGHNA and CDR2 YSLEER. CDR3 length: 19 residues. V shed 0 bases and J 7 bases; nucleotides not matched to a gene: 16. The CDR3 is CASSQDLTGGLILGGELFF. CDR3 DNA sequence: TGCGCCAGCAGCCAAGATCTTACGGGGGGGCTGATCTTAGGCGGGGAGCTGTTTTTT.

The J gene is TRBJ2-1, the V gene TRBV7-8; D is possibly TRBD1 or TRBD2 (6 bases each). Between the trimmed V and J ends, which lost 5 bases and 3 bases, there was a span of 8 bases. CDR3 length equals 13 residues. Germline loops: CDR1 SGHVS, CDR2 FQNEAQ. This CDR3 is CASSGGLYNEQFF. The CDR3, as DNA: TGTGCCAGCAGCGGGGGGCTCTACAATGAGCAGTTCTTC. Together with reference TRBV7-8 and TRBJ2-1, the CDR3 gives the full variable domain: GAGVSQSPRYKVAKRGQDVALRCDPISGHVSLFWYQQALGQGPEFLTYFQNEAQLDKSGLPSDRFFAERPEGSVSTLKIQRTQQEDSAVYLCASSGGLYNEQFFGPGTRLTVL.